Sequencing of this T cell receptor (beta chain) was carried out in a study of identical twins. This clonotype has a count of ten or more. Its antigen is unidentified. Broader study findings: Invariant cells of the MAIT and iNKT types might have partly distorted the zero-insertion analyses.

TCRdb ran MiXCR on the 5' RACE reads and lists one entry per CDR3 protein. The data contain under 900,000 distinct CDR3 sequences, approximately 13% of them seen just once; the ten biggest clones take up around 1.5%. Per germline, CDR1 LNHNV and CDR2 YYDKDF (reference sequence). The CDR3 is 16 residues long. After removal of 0 bases from V and 9 bases from J, the junction contained 9 bases not matched to a gene. The same data also contributed to another study, on yellow fever vaccine responses in identical twins.

The source of this sequence is a woman aged 18-29 years in good health. V and J are TRBV15 and TRBJ2-1; 9 nucleotides align to TRBD2. The sequenced sample was PBMCs. The CDR3 loop is CATSREYQLAGFEQFF. CDR3 nucleotides: TGTGCCACCAGCAGAGAGTATCAACTAGCGGGCTTTGAGCAGTTCTTC.